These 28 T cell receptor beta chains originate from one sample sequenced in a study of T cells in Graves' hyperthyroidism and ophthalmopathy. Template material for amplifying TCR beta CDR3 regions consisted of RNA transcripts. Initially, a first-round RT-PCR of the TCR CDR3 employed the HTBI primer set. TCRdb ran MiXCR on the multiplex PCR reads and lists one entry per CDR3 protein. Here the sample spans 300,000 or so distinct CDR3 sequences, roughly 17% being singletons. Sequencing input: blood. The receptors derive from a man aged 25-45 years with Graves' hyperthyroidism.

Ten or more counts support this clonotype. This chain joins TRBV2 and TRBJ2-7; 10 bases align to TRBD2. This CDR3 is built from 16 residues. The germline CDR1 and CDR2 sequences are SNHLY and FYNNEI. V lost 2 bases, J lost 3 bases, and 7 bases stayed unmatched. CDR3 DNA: TGTGCCAGCAGTGAACAAGCGGGAGGGTATTACTACGAGCAGTACTTC. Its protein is CASSEQAGGYYYEQYF.

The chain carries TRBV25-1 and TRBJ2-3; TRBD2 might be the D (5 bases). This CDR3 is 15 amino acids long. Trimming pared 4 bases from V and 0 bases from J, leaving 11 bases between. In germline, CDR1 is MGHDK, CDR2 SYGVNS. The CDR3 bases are TGTGCCAGCAGTGGGCACGGGATTAGCACAGATACGCAGTATTTT. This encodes CASSGHGISTDTQYF.

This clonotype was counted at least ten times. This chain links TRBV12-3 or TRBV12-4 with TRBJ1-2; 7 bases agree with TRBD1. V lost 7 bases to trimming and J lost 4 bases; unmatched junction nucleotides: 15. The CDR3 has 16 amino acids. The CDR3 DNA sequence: TGTGCCAGCACCCCTGGCAGGGGGAGGACGGGCTATGGCTACACCTTC. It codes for CASTPGRGRTGYGYTF.

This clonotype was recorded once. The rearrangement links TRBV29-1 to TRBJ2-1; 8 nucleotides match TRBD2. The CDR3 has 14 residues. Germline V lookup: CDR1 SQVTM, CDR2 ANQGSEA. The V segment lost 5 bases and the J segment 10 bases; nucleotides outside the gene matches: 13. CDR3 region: CSVTLKAGVREQFF. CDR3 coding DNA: TGCAGCGTTACCTTGAAAGCGGGAGTGAGAGAGCAGTTCTTC.

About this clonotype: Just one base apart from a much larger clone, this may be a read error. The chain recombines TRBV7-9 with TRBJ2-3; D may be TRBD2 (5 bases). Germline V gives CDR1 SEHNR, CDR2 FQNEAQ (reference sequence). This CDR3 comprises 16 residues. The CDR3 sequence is CSSSVGVGLNTDTQYF. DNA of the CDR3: TGTTCCAGCAGTGTTGGGGTAGGACTCAACACAGATACGCAGTATTTT.

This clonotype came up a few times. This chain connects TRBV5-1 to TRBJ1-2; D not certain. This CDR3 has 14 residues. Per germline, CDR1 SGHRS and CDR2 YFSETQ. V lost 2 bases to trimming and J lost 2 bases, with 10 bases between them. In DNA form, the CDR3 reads TGCGCCAGCAGCTTTTCAGATTACAACTATGGCTACACCTTC. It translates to CASSFSDYNYGYTF.

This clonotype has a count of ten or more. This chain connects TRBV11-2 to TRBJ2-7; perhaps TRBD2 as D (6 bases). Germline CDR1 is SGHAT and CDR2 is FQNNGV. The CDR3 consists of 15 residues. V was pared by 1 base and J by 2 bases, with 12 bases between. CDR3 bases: TGTGCCAGCAGCTTAGTAGTGGGAGGTCCCTACGAGCAGTACTTC. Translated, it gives CASSLVVGGPYEQYF. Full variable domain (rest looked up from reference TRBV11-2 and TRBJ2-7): EAGVAQSPRYKIIEKRQSVAFWCNPISGHATLYWYQQILGQGPKLLIQFQNNGVVDDSQLPKDRFSAERLKGVDSTLKIQPAKLEDSAVYLCASSLVVGGPYEQYFGPGTRLTVT.

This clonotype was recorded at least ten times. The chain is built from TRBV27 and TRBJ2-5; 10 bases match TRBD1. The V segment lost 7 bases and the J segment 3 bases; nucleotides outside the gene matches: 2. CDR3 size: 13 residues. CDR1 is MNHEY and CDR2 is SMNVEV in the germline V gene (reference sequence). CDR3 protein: CASTGQGEETQYF. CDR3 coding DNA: TGTGCCAGCACCGGACAGGGGGAAGAGACCCAGTACTTC.

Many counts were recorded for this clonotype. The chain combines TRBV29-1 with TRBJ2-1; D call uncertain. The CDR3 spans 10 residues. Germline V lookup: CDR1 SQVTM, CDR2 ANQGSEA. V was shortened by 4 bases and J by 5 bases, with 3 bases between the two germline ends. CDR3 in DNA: TGCAGCGTTGTTCACAATGAGCAGTTCTTC. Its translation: CSVVHNEQFF.

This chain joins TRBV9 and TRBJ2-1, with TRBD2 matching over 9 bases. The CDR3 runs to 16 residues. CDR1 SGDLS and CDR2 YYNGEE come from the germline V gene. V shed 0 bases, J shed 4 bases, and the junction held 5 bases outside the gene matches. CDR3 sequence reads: CASSVGGGRDYNEQFF. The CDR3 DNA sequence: TGTGCCAGCAGCGTAGGAGGCGGGAGGGATTACAATGAGCAGTTCTTC.

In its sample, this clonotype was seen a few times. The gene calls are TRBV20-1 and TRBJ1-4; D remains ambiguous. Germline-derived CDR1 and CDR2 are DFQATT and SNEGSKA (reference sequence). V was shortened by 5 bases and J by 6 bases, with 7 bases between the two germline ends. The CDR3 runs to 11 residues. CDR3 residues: CSASGDEKLFF. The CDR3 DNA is TGCAGTGCTTCAGGAGATGAAAAACTGTTTTTT.

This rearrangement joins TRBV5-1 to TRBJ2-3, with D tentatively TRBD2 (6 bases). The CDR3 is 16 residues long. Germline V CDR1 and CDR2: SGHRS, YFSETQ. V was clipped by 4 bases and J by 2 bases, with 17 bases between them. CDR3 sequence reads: CASSRRVGGVTDTQYF. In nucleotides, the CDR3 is TGCGCCAGCAGCAGGAGGGTCGGCGGGGTCACAGATACGCAGTATTTT.

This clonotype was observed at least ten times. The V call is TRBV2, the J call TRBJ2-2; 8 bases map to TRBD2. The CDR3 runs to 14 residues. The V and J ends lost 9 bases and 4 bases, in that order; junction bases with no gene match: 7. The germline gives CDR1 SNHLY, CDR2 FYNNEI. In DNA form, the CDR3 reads TGTGCCAGAAGGGAAAGCGGGAGCACCGGGGAGCTGTTTTTT. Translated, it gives CARRESGSTGELFF. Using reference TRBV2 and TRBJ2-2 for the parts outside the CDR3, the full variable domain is EPEVTQTPSHQVTQMGQEVILRCVPISNHLYFYWYRQILGQKVEFLVSFYNNEISEKSEIFDDQFSVERPDGSNFTLKIRSTKLEDSAMYFCARRESGSTGELFFGEGSRLTVL.

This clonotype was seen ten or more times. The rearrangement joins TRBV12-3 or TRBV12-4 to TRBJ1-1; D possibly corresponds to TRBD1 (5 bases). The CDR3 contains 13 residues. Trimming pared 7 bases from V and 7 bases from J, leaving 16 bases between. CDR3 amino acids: CASTSGTVDEAFF. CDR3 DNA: TGTGCCAGCACCTCCGGGACGGTCGATGAAGCTTTCTTT.

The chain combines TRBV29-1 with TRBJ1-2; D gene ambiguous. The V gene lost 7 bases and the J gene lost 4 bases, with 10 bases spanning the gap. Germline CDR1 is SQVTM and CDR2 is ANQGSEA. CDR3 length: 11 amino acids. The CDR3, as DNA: TGCAGCGCTACCTGGGGCTATGGCTACACCTTC. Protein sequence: CSATWGYGYTF.

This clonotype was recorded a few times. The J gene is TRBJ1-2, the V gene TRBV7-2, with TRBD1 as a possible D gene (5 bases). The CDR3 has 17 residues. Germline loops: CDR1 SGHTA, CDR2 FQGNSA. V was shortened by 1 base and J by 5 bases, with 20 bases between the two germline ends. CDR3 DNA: TGTGCCAGCAGCTTAGTAGGGGTGGGGCAGGACCTATATGGCTACACCTTC. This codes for CASSLVGVGQDLYGYTF.

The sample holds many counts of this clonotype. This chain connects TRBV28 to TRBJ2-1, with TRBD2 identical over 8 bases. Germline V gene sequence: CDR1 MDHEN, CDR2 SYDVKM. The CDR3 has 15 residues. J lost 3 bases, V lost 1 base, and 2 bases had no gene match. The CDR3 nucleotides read TGTGCCAGCAGTTTATACGGGACTAGCTACAATGAGCAGTTCTTC. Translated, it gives CASSLYGTSYNEQFF.

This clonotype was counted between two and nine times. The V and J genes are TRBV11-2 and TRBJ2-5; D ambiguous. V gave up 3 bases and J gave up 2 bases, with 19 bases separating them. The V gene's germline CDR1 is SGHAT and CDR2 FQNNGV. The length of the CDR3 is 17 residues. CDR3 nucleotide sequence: TGTGCCAGCAGCTTCCCCCCCGGTCAGGAGTCTCAAGAGACCCAGTACTTC. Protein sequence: CASSFPPGQESQETQYF.

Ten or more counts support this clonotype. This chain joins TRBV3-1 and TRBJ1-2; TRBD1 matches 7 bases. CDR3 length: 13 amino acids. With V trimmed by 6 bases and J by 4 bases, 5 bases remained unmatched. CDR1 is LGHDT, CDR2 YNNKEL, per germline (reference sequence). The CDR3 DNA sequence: TGTGCCAGCAGACAGGGGAGCGGCTATGGCTACACCTTC. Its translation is CASRQGSGYGYTF.

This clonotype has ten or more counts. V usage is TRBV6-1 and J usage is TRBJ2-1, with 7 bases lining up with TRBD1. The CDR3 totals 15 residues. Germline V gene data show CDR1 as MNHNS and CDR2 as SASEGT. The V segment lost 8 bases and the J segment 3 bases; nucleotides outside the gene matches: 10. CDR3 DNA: TGTGCCAGCTTGGGACAGAGCAATATCTACAATGAGCAGTTCTTC. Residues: CASLGQSNIYNEQFF.

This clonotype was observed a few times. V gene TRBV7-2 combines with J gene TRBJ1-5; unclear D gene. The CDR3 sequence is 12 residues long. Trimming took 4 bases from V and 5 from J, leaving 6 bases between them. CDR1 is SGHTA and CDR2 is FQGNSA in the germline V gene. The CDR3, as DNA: TGTGCCAGCAGCTCCGTTCATCAGCCCCAGCATTTT. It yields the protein CASSSVHQPQHF. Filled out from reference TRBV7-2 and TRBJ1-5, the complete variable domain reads GAGVSQSPSNKVTEKGKDVELRCDPISGHTALYWYRQSLGQGLEFLIYFQGNSAPDKSGLPSDRFSAERTGGSVSTLTIQRTQQEDSAVYLCASSSVHQPQHFGDGTRLSIL.

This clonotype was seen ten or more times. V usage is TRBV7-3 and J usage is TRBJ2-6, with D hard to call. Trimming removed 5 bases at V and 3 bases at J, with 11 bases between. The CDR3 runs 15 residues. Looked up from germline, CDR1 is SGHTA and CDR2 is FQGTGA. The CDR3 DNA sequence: TGTGCCAGCAGCGCTAGGCCGCATGGGGCCAACGTCCTGACTTTC. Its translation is CASSARPHGANVLTF. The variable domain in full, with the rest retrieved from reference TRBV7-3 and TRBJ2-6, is GAGVSQTPSNKVTEKGKYVELRCDPISGHTALYWYRQSLGQGPEFLIYFQGTGAADDSGLPNDRFFAVRPEGSVSTLKIQRTERGDSAVYLCASSARPHGANVLTFGAGSRLTVL.

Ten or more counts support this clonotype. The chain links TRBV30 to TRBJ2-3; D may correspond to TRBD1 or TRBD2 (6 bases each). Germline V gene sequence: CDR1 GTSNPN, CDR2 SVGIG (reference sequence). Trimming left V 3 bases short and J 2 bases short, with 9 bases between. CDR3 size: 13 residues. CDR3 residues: CAWRRGATDTQYF. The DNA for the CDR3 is TGTGCCTGGAGGAGGGGGGCCACAGATACGCAGTATTTT.

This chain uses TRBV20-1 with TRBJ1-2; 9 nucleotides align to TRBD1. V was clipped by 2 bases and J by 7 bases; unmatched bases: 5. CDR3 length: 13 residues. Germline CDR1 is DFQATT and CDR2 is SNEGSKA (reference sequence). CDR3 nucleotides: TGCAGTGCTAGATTAACAGGGGGCGCTGGCTACACCTTC. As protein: CSARLTGGAGYTF.

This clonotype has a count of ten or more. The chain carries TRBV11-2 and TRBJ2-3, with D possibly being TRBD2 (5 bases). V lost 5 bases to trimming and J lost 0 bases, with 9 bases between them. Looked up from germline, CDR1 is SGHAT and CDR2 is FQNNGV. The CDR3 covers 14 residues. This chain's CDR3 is CASSQGLSTDTQYF. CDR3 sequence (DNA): TGTGCCAGCAGCCAAGGACTCAGCACAGATACGCAGTATTTT.

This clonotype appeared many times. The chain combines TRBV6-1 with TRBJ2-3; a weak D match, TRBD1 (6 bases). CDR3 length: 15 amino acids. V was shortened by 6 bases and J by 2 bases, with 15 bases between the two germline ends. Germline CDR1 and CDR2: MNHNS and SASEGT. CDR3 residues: CASSPTGYSTDTQYF. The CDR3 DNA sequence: TGTGCCAGCAGCCCAACAGGGTACTCCACAGATACGCAGTATTTT.

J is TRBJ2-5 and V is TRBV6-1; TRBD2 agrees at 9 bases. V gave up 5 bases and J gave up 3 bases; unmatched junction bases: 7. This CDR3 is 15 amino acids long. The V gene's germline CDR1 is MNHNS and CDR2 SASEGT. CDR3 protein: CASSHGTSWKETQYF. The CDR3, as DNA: TGTGCCAGCAGTCACGGGACTAGCTGGAAAGAGACCCAGTACTTC.

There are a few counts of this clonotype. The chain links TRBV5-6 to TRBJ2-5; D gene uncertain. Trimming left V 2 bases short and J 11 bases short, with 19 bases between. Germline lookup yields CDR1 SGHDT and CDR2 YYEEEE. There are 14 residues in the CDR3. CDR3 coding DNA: TGTGCCAGCAGCTTCCTTCGGCGCGGAAACCCACAGTACTTC. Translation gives CASSFLRRGNPQYF. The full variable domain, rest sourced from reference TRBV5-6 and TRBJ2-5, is DAGVTQSPTHLIKTRGQQVTLRCSPKSGHDTVSWYQQALGQGPQFIFQYYEEEERQRGNFPDRFSGHQFPNYSSELNVNALLLGDSALYLCASSFLRRGNPQYFGPGTRLLVL.